Listed here are 21 T cell receptor delta chains from one sample, sequenced in a study of gamma-delta chains in newborns, infants, children (dated 2019 in TCRdb). These reads were obtained on an Illumina MiSeq. Identical DNA sequences were merged into single rows after TCRdb reprocessed the public reads with CATT. The sample table contains 15,000 or so delta-chain clones; only one count was recorded for roughly 7% of them. The top ten clones comprise approximately 20% of the sample. The sample consisted of blood. The receptor source for this set is a child who was a newborn, infant or young child, either healthy, febrile or measles-vaccinated (not recorded which).

Turning to this clone: Other DNA sequences in this sample translate to the same CDR3. The chain combines TRDV2 with TRDJ2; 9 bases map to TRDD3. The ends lost 2 bases at V and 5 bases at J; junction bases unmatched: 2. This CDR3 has 14 residues. The germline V gene has CDR1 GEAIGNYY and CDR2 EKD. In DNA, the CDR3 is TGTGCCTGTGACAGTCTGGGGGATACAGCACAACTCTTCTTT. Its protein is CACDSLGDTAQLFF.

This clone is labeled medium-sized. One base separates it from a far larger clone, so it is likely a read error. Additional DNA sequences in this sample encode the identical CDR3. The V call is TRDV2, the J call TRDJ3; 11 nucleotides line up with TRDD3. V lost 1 base to trimming and J lost 2 bases; unmatched junction nucleotides: 3. The CDR3 covers 18 residues. CDR1 is GEAIGNYY and CDR2 is EKD in the germline V gene. The DNA for the CDR3 is TGTGCCTGTGACACGGTACTGGGGGATACCTGGGACACCCGACAGATGTTTTTC. Protein: CACDTVLGDTWDTRQMFF.

As for this clone: A much bigger clone sits one base away, suggesting this may be a read error. Different DNA sequences within this sample yield the same CDR3. This chain uses TRDV2 with TRDJ3, with 11 nucleotides matching TRDD3. V dropped 0 bases and J dropped 0; count of bases not matched to a gene: 6. From germline, CDR1 is GEAIGNYY and CDR2 EKD. The CDR3 loop spans 20 amino acids. The CDR3 DNA is TGTGCCTGTGACACCGTTCCACTGGGGGATAGCTCCTGGGACACCCGACAGATGTTTTTC. Protein: CACDTVPLGDSSWDTRQMFF.

This clone was seen at least ten times. This chain connects TRDV2 to TRDJ1; TRDD3 matches at 7 bases. Unmatched junction bases numbered 8, after V lost 1 base and J lost 4 bases. This CDR3 has 15 residues. Germline V gene sequence: CDR1 GEAIGNYY, CDR2 EKD. CDR3 in DNA: TGTGCCTGTGACACTGGGGGACGAAATGTCGATAAACTCATCTTT. Encoded protein: CACDTGGRNVDKLIF.

This clone came up a few times. The same CDR3 can be traced to other DNA sequences in this sample. V usage is TRDV2 and J usage is TRDJ3, with TRDD3 matching over 13 bases. The CDR3 totals 21 residues. With 0 bases clipped from V and 0 bases from J, the junction kept 7 bases outside the gene matches. Germline CDR1 is GEAIGNYY and CDR2 is EKD. Written as DNA, the CDR3 is TGTGCCTGTGACACCGTACTGGGGGATACGCGGTACTCCTGGGACACCCGACAGATGTTTTTC. The encoded protein is CACDTVLGDTRYSWDTRQMFF.

The chain couples TRDV2 to TRDJ3; no clear D gene. V was trimmed by 0 bases and J by 0 bases, leaving 14 bases between them. Germline assignment: CDR1 GEAIGNYY and CDR2 EKD. The CDR3 is 19 amino acids. The CDR3 is CACDTVWPPNSWDTRQMFF. The CDR3 region has the DNA TGTGCCTGTGACACCGTATGGCCTCCGAACTCCTGGGACACCCGACAGATGTTTTTC.

This clone appeared a few times. At one end, the junction sequence differs from germline, possibly due to a read error. The chain is built from TRDV2 and TRDJ1; D is perhaps TRDD3 (6 bases). CDR3 length: 15 amino acids. Germline lookup yields CDR1 GEAIGNYY and CDR2 EKD. CDR3 protein: CACDTWGANTDRLIF. CDR3 DNA sequence: TGTGCCTGTGACACCTGGGGGGCAAACACCGATAGACTCATCTTT.

V usage is TRDV2 and J usage is TRDJ3; TRDD3 matches 8 bases. CDR1 and CDR2 (germline): GEAIGNYY, EKD. The CDR3 loop spans 21 amino acids. The V and J ends lost 3 bases and 0 bases, in that order; junction bases with no gene match: 15. CDR3 DNA sequence: TGTGCCTGTGACCTCATTACTGGGGGTCCCCCCAGCTCCTGGGACACCCGACAGATGTTTTTC. Its protein product is CACDLITGGPPSSWDTRQMFF.

This clone appeared a few times. Different DNA sequences within this sample yield the same CDR3. The V and J genes are TRDV2 and TRDJ3; TRDD3 aligns across 12 bases. V gave up 3 bases and J gave up 0 bases; unmatched junction bases: 5. Germline V lookup: CDR1 GEAIGNYY, CDR2 EKD. The CDR3 consists of 19 residues. CDR3 protein: CACDPTGGYSSWDTRQMFF. CDR3 coding DNA: TGTGCCTGTGACCCTACTGGGGGATACAGCTCCTGGGACACCCGACAGATGTTTTTC.

On this clone itself: One junction end does not reproduce the germline sequence, and a read error may be involved. The sample holds other DNA sequences that translate to the same CDR3. V is TRDV2 and J is TRDJ2; the match to TRDD3 covers 11 bases. CDR3 size: 17 residues. Germline CDR1 and CDR2: GEAIGNYY and EKD. CDR3 sequence: CACDTFTGGYLTAQLFF. CDR3 sequence (DNA): TGTGCTTGTGACACCTTTACTGGGGGATATTTGACAGCACAACTCTTCTTT.

This clone has at least ten counts. A read error may account for a junction end that differs from germline. This chain links TRDV2 with TRDJ3, with 10 bases identical to TRDD3. The length of the CDR3 is 14 residues. Germline CDR1 and CDR2: GEAIGNYY and EKD. This CDR3 is CACDKLGDTRQMFF. CDR3 DNA sequence: TGTGCCTGTGACAAACTGGGGGATACCCGACAGATGTTTTTC.

This clone was observed a handful of times. This same CDR3 is encoded by further DNA sequences in the sample. The gene calls are TRDV2 and TRDJ3, with 13 bases lining up with TRDD3. Germline CDR1 GEAIGNYY, CDR2 EKD. The V gene end was trimmed by 2 bases and the J gene end by 0 bases; junction bases not matched to a gene: 9. The CDR3 spans 21 residues. The CDR3 spells CACDIVLGDTRSSWDTRQMFF. The CDR3 DNA reads as TGTGCCTGTGACATTGTACTGGGGGATACGCGAAGCTCCTGGGACACCCGACAGATGTTTTTC.

Remarks on this clone: The listed TCRdb protein conflicts with the DNA translation at residue 16, and the protein shown is translated directly from the DNA. This sequence joins TRDV2 and TRDJ3, with D possibly TRDD3 on 5 matching bases. This CDR3 comprises 18 residues. The V gene's germline CDR1 is GEAIGNYY and CDR2 EKD. CDR3 nucleotides: TGTGCCTGTGACCTGGTACTGGATAACTCCTGGGACACCCGACAGGTGTTTTTC. This translates into CACDLVLDNSWDTRQVFF.

This clone was detected ten times or more. Other nucleotide sequences in the sample specify the same CDR3. The chain couples TRDV2 to TRDJ3; D might be TRDD3 (6 bases). This CDR3 is built from 18 residues. Between the trimmed V and J ends, which lost 0 bases and 0 bases, there was a span of 11 bases. Germline V gene data show CDR1 as GEAIGNYY and CDR2 as EKD. The CDR3 spells CACDTWGSSSWDTRQMFF. The CDR3 DNA reads TGTGCCTGTGACACCTGGGGGTCGAGCTCCTGGGACACCCGACAGATGTTTTTC.

Comments on this clone: At one end the junction does not follow the germline gene, possibly because of a read error. V usage is TRDV2 and J usage is TRDJ3; 13 bases align to TRDD3. The CDR3 sequence is 21 residues long. Germline V gene data show CDR1 as GEAIGNYY and CDR2 as EKD. Written as DNA, the CDR3 is TGTGCCTGTGACACCCTTACTGGGGGATACGCTAGCTCCTGGGACACCCGACAGGTGTTTTTC. Protein sequence: CACDTLTGGYASSWDTRQVFF.

For this clone: Other DNA sequences in this specimen translate into the identical CDR3. V usage is TRDV2 and J usage is TRDJ3; 11 bases match TRDD3. J lost 0 bases, V lost 1 base, and 7 bases had no gene match. Germline lookup yields CDR1 GEAIGNYY and CDR2 EKD. This CDR3 has 20 amino acids. The CDR3 region is CACDTVLGDTRSWDTRQMFF. The CDR3 nucleotides read TGTGCCTGTGACACTGTGCTGGGGGATACACGCTCCTGGGACACCCGACAGATGTTTTTC.

The sample holds a few counts of this clone. This sequence may be a read error, since a much larger clone differs from it by one base. This chain uses TRDV2 with TRDJ3; 13 bases agree with TRDD3. J gave up 0 bases and V 3 bases, and 4 bases lay outside the gene matches. This CDR3 is 19 amino acids long. Germline values: CDR1 GEAIGNYY, CDR2 EKD. The CDR3 sequence: CACDALGDTRSWDTRQMFF. CDR3 in DNA: TGTGCCTGTGACGCACTGGGGGATACGCGCTCCTGGGACACCCGACAGATGTTTTTC.

The V call is TRDV1, the J call TRDJ1, with 10 bases matching TRDD3. In germline, CDR1 is TSWWSYY, CDR2 QGS. The CDR3 length is 21 residues. With 3 bases clipped from V and 0 bases from J, the junction kept 19 bases outside the gene matches. CDR3: CALGDLLPPWGINLNTDKLIF. The CDR3 bases are TGTGCTCTTGGGGACCTACTTCCACCCTGGGGGATAAACCTCAACACCGATAAACTCATCTTT.

This sequence joins TRDV2 and TRDJ3; 13 bases agree with TRDD3. CDR3 size: 20 residues. With 3 bases clipped from V and 1 base from J, the junction kept 8 bases outside the gene matches. Germline CDR1 and CDR2: GEAIGNYY and EKD. The CDR3 here is CACDLLLGDTASWDTRQMFF. CDR3 nucleotides: TGTGCCTGTGACTTGTTACTGGGGGATACGGCATCCTGGGACACCCGACAGATGTTTTTC.

This clone was detected a few times. The chain recombines TRDV2 with TRDJ2, with 9 bases aligning to TRDD3. The CDR3 extends over 21 amino acids. CDR1 is GEAIGNYY and CDR2 is EKD in the germline V gene. V was pared by 3 bases and J by 0 bases, with 19 bases of the junction left unmatched. CDR3 DNA sequence: TGTGCCTGTGACCGCTTACTGGGGGAGTCAAGTATCCCATCTTTGACAGCACAACTCTTCTTT. It is translated as CACDRLLGESSIPSLTAQLFF.

The sample holds a few counts of this clone. The chain couples TRDV2 to TRDJ2, with 8 bases fitting TRDD3. Looked up from germline, CDR1 is GEAIGNYY and CDR2 is EKD. The V and J ends lost 4 bases and 8 bases, in that order; junction bases with no gene match: 11. The CDR3 has 15 amino acids. The DNA for the CDR3 is TGTGCCTGTGAGGGTCTGAGGGATACGACCGCACAACTCTTCTTT. Translation: CACEGLRDTTAQLFF.